Shown below are 7 T cell receptor beta chains from a single sample sequenced in a study of blood T cell repertoires in COVID-19. The method was immunoSEQ multiplex PCR; TCRdb's version includes in-frame clones alone and lacks a portion of them. The sample consists of about 59,000 clones, roughly 90% of them appearing once. Material: peripheral blood. The receptors shown here come from a man older than 75 in a cohort sampled during active COVID-19.

The chain employs TRBV7-8 and TRBJ2-7; 10 bases line up with TRBD2. CDR1 SGHVS and CDR2 FQNEAQ come from the germline V gene. The trim removed 6 bases at V and 4 bases at J, leaving 6 bases unmatched. The CDR3 is made up of 14 amino acids. The CDR3 sequence is CASSLAGDAYEQYF. Written as DNA, the CDR3 is TGTGCCAGCAGTCTAGCGGGAGACGCGTACGAGCAGTACTTC.

V gene TRBV4-1 combines with J gene TRBJ2-1; 8 bases fit TRBD2. CDR1 is MGHRA and CDR2 is YSYEKL in the germline V gene. V dropped 1 base and J dropped 7; count of bases not matched to a gene: 3. The length of the CDR3 is 14 residues. CDR3 in DNA: TGCGCCAGCAGCCAAGCGGGAGGGCGAAATGAGCAGTTCTTC. Translation gives CASSQAGGRNEQFF.

The chain has TRBV4-2 and TRBJ2-7, with 9 bases matching TRBD1. The CDR3 has 14 residues. The germline V gene has CDR1 LGHNA and CDR2 YNFKEQ. With V trimmed by 4 bases and J by 3 bases, 4 bases remained unmatched. The CDR3 sequence is CASSPRDRDYEQYF. The CDR3 DNA reads TGTGCCAGCAGCCCCCGGGACAGGGACTACGAGCAGTACTTC.

This clone appeared a single time. The chain is built from TRBV30 and TRBJ1-2; 8 bases are shared with TRBD1. Germline CDR1 is GTSNPN and CDR2 is SVGIG (reference sequence). CDR3 size: 13 residues. The ends lost 0 bases at V and 5 bases at J; junction bases unmatched: 2. DNA for the CDR3: TGTGCCTGGAGTGTAAACAGGGGGTATGGCTACACCTTC. This sequence encodes CAWSVNRGYGYTF.

V gene TRBV19 combines with J gene TRBJ1-2; 7 nucleotides line up with TRBD1. The CDR3 consists of 15 residues. V shed 3 bases, J shed 2 bases, and the junction held 6 bases outside the gene matches. Germline V gives CDR1 LNHDA, CDR2 SQIVND (reference sequence). The CDR3 DNA is TGTGCCAGTAGTATGGAGAGGGGGCGCAACTATGGCTACACCTTC. It encodes CASSMERGRNYGYTF.

CDR3 amino acids: CATSRDKWRQDPYF. In DNA, the CDR3 is TGTGCCACCAGCAGAGATAAGTGGCGACAGGACCCCTACTTC. The chain couples TRBV15 to TRBJ2-7, with a possible D match to TRBD1 (6 bases). Looked up from germline, CDR1 is LNHNV and CDR2 is YYDKDF (reference sequence). The CDR3 consists of 14 residues. V lost 0 bases, J lost 13 bases, and 19 bases lay in between.

This clone appeared a single time. The chain couples TRBV30 to TRBJ1-3; D uncertain. The CDR3 has 13 residues. The germline V and J ends were trimmed by 0 bases and 5 bases, with 8 bases remaining between them. Germline CDR1 reads GTSNPN; CDR2 reads SVGIG (reference sequence). The CDR3 loop reads CAWSVLLRNTIYF. CDR3 coding DNA: TGTGCCTGGAGTGTACTCCTACGAAACACCATATATTTT. Looking up the rest from reference TRBV30 and TRBJ1-3 gives the full variable domain: SQTIHQWPATLVQPVGSPLSLECTVEGTSNPNLYWYRQAAGRGLQLLFYSVGIGQISSEVPQNLSASRPQDRQFILSSKKLLLSDSGFYLCAWSVLLRNTIYFGEGSWLTVV.